This T cell receptor beta chain was documented in a study of shared clonotypes between healthy human individuals. Overall study findings and caveats: Unshared clonotypes carried lower generation probabilities than those common to all four donors. What naive subsets generally showed was a larger estimated richness than memory subsets showed.

From CD4+ cells came CD45RA+ naive and CD45RA-negative memory subsets. The assay was immunoSEQ multiplex PCR, and TCRdb's table has in-frame clones only and misses some. The sample records 2 million to 2.5 million clones, more than 90% being singletons. Points on this clone: Its antigen is undetermined.

Source material: naive CD4+ T cells sorted from blood. The subset is: CD45RA+ positively selected. This receptor was identified in a man aged 18 to 30 in good health.

CDR3 loop: CAWSGIARGQFF. The DNA for the CDR3 is TGTGCCTGGAGCGGGATAGCTCGCGGACAGTTCTTC. This sequence joins TRBV30 and TRBJ2-1; possible D gene TRBD2, 5 bases. Trimming removed 3 bases at V and 13 bases at J, with 16 bases between. CDR1 is GTSNPN and CDR2 is SVGIG in the germline V gene (reference sequence). This CDR3 spans 12 amino acids.